The sequence of this TCR beta chain was determined in a study of T cell responses to AZD1222 COVID-19 vaccine. General observations from the study: Across the whole spike, CD4 TCRs peaked at regions 160-218 and 743-854.

The protocol was immunoSEQ multiplex PCR, while the TCRdb copy is restricted to in-frame clones and leaves out a portion. The sample includes some 130,000 clones, 91% of them seen just once. V trimming: 7 bases; J trimming: 3 bases; junction bases outside the gene matches: 6. This CDR3 has 14 amino acids. Germline V gives CDR1 SQVTM, CDR2 ANQGSEA. Turning to this clone: Antigen specificity is unknown.

The sequences come from peripheral blood, collected on day 0 of AZD1222 vaccination. The receptor's source is an adult in good health. The gene calls are TRBV29-1 and TRBJ1-1; TRBD1 matches 12 bases. CDR3 residues: CSARDRGPDTEAFF. CDR3 sequence (DNA): TGCAGCGCCCGGGACAGGGGGCCCGACACTGAAGCTTTCTTT.